This T cell receptor beta chain was captured by sequencing in a study of T-cell reconstitution after alpha-beta-depleted transplantation in children. General observations from the study: Newly generated T cells supplied most T-cell counts and diversity one year post-transplant. At around two months after transplant, the alpha-beta T cells were reportedly derived from several hundred expanded clones that came from non-depleted graft cells.

Library preparation (for TCRbeta) was performed with unique molecular identifiers. TCRdb passed the PCR reads through MiXCR, listing each CDR3 protein once. This table holds around 700,000 distinct CDR3 sequences, less than 15% found once. This clonotype was counted only a few times. Antigen: not known. This CDR3 has 16 residues. V lost 0 bases to trimming and J lost 4 bases; unmatched junction nucleotides: 5. Germline CDR1 reads SGHRS; CDR2 reads YFSETQ. The rearrangement joins TRBV5-1 to TRBJ2-2; 8 nucleotides align to TRBD2. The sequencing used PBMCs, collected before TCRalphabeta/CD19-depleted stem cell transplant. The receptor was isolated from a girl aged 2-10 years with congenital amegakaryocytic thrombocytopenia, due to receive a stem cell transplant. The CDR3 sequence is CASSLGGLVGTGELFF. Written as DNA, the CDR3 is TGCGCCAGCAGCTTGGGGGGACTAGTCGGCACCGGGGAGCTGTTTTTT.